Following are 31 T cell receptor beta chains from one sample sequenced in a study of blood T cell repertoires in COVID-19. Assay: immunoSEQ multiplex PCR; the TCRdb copy retains only in-frame clones and omits some. Found here are about 190,000 clones, more than 75% of them singletons; the top ten hold around 8%. The sample comprised peripheral blood. Source of these receptors: an older woman with COVID-19, enrolled during active disease.

The rearrangement uses TRBV5-1 and TRBJ2-7; the match to TRBD1 covers 7 bases. The CDR3 is 13 residues long. Germline CDR1 reads SGHRS; CDR2 reads YFSETQ. V trimming: 0 bases; J trimming: 3 bases; junction bases outside the gene matches: 0. The chain's CDR3 is CASSLGTGYEQYF. In DNA, the CDR3 is TGCGCCAGCAGCTTGGGGACAGGCTACGAGCAGTACTTC.

This clone showed up just a few times. This chain joins TRBV6-1 and TRBJ2-6; D perhaps matches TRBD1 (7 bases). The CDR3 consists of 16 residues. Germline-derived CDR1 and CDR2 are MNHNS and SASEGT. Trimming pared 4 bases from V and 2 bases from J, leaving 12 bases between. The CDR3 sequence: CASSGSGGTGANVLTF. Written as DNA, the CDR3 is TGTGCCAGCAGTGGCTCAGGGGGGACTGGGGCCAACGTCCTGACTTTC.

The gene calls are TRBV7-8 and TRBJ2-4, with D tentatively TRBD1 (6 bases). Trimming left V 5 bases short and J 1 base short, with 9 bases between. Germline V lookup: CDR1 SGHVS, CDR2 FQNEAQ. The CDR3 covers 14 residues. CDR3 nucleotides: TGTGCCAGCAGCCGCGACAGGGCCAAAAACATTCAGTACTTC. The encoded protein is CASSRDRAKNIQYF.

The chain is built from TRBV7-3 and TRBJ2-2, with 8 bases lining up with TRBD1. This CDR3 is 16 amino acids long. The V and J ends lost 8 bases and 4 bases, in that order; junction bases with no gene match: 12. Germline CDR1 and CDR2: SGHTA and FQGTGA. The CDR3 nucleotides read TGTGCCAGCCGCGGGCAGGGGGCGGGAATCACCGGGGAGCTGTTTTTT. It yields the protein CASRGQGAGITGELFF.

On this clone: The same CDR3 is also encoded by other DNA sequences in this sample. The V call is TRBV7-2, the J call TRBJ1-4; maybe TRBD1 (5 bases). Germline loops: CDR1 SGHTA, CDR2 FQGNSA. The CDR3 length is 15 residues. Trimming took off 1 base at V and 7 bases at J, with 13 bases between the two ends. The DNA of the CDR3 is TGTGCCAGCAGCTTAGTCTTGCGGGGCGGTGAAAAACTGTTTTTT. Its protein is CASSLVLRGGEKLFF.

This clone was picked up one time. V gene TRBV5-4 combines with J gene TRBJ2-2; D is ambiguous. Trimming cost V 4 bases and J 4 bases, with 8 bases left between them. Germline V gene sequence: CDR1 SGHNT, CDR2 YYREEE (reference sequence). This CDR3 spans 13 amino acids. The CDR3: CASSLPGTGELFF. The CDR3 DNA is TGTGCCAGCAGCCTTCCGGGCACCGGGGAGCTGTTTTTT.

The chain joins TRBV27 to TRBJ1-1, with D perhaps TRBD1 (5 bases). Germline CDR1 and CDR2: MNHEY and SMNVEV (reference sequence). The CDR3 loop spans 13 amino acids. The ends were cut back, 6 bases at V and 1 base at J, with 9 bases in the middle. CDR3 residues: CASSRGWNTEAFF. In DNA, the CDR3 is TGTGCCAGCAGCCGGGGGTGGAACACTGAAGCTTTCTTT.

The genes are TRBV9 and TRBJ2-2; possibly TRBD1 for D (6 bases). V lost 1 base and J 4 bases, leaving 8 bases between the germline ends. Germline V gives CDR1 SGDLS, CDR2 YYNGEE. This CDR3 region has 14 residues. This CDR3 is CASSVLDSTGELFF. CDR3 DNA sequence: TGTGCCAGCAGCGTATTGGACAGCACCGGGGAGCTGTTTTTT.

This clone was observed a handful of times. The J gene is TRBJ2-1, the V gene TRBV7-8; D is possibly TRBD1 (6 bases). Germline-derived CDR1 and CDR2 are SGHVS and FQNEAQ. Trimming pared 5 bases from V and 10 bases from J, leaving 21 bases between. The CDR3 has 15 amino acids. The CDR3 reads CASSVSRDTYAEQFF. The CDR3 DNA reads TGTGCCAGCAGCGTTTCCCGGGACACTTATGCAGAGCAGTTCTTC.

The chain recombines TRBV29-1 with TRBJ2-7, with TRBD1 matching 9 bases. Germline V gives CDR1 SQVTM, CDR2 ANQGSEA. This CDR3 has 15 residues. J lost 5 bases, V lost 4 bases, and 12 bases had no gene match. CDR3 nucleotides: TGCAGCGTTGCAACCCCGGGACAGGGTACAAACGAGCAGTACTTC. This codes for CSVATPGQGTNEQYF.

This chain connects TRBV3-1 (or the pseudogene TRBV3-2) to TRBJ2-3; 9 bases map to TRBD2. Germline CDR1 and CDR2: LGHDT and YNNKEL (reference sequence). This CDR3 contains 17 residues. V lost 1 base, J lost 6 bases, and 11 bases stayed unmatched. The CDR3: CASSQVAGTSLTDTQYF. CDR3 DNA: TGTGCCAGCAGCCAAGTCGCCGGGACTAGCCTGACGGATACGCAGTATTTT.

This clone is a singleton in its sample. The chain combines TRBV3-1 (or the pseudogene TRBV3-2) with TRBJ2-1; D ambiguous. CDR1 is LGHDT and CDR2 is YNNKEL in the germline V gene (reference sequence). V was clipped by 2 bases and J by 0 bases, with 8 bases between them. The CDR3 length is 15 residues. CDR3 residues: CASSQTLSSYNEQFF. Here the CDR3 DNA reads TGTGCCAGCAGCCAAACGCTGAGCTCCTACAATGAGCAGTTCTTC.

Only a few counts were recorded for this clone. The genes are TRBV6-5 and TRBJ1-3; TRBD1 might be the D (5 bases). V was cut by 6 bases and J by 2 bases, with 11 bases left in between. Per germline, CDR1 MNHEY and CDR2 SVGAGI. The CDR3 sequence is 14 residues long. The CDR3: CASRKTVTGNTIYF. The CDR3 bases are TGTGCCAGCAGGAAGACAGTCACTGGAAACACCATATATTTT.

The gene calls are TRBV7-9 and TRBJ2-5; TRBD1 agrees at 9 bases. Germline assignment: CDR1 SEHNR and CDR2 FQNEAQ (reference sequence). The V segment lost 3 bases and the J segment 1 base; nucleotides outside the gene matches: 3. The CDR3 runs 15 residues. The CDR3 DNA is TGTGCCAGCAGCTTTAGGGACAGGGCCCAAGAGACCCAGTACTTC. This translates into CASSFRDRAQETQYF.

This clone has a handful of counts. The genes are TRBV2 and TRBJ1-4; 7 nucleotides align to TRBD1. Losses at the gene ends were 6 bases for V and 3 bases for J; bases not matched to a gene: 4. CDR3 length: 14 residues. Looked up from germline, CDR1 is SNHLY and CDR2 is FYNNEI. DNA for the CDR3: TGTGCCAGCAGGCAGGGGGGTTCTAATGAAAAACTGTTTTTT. It codes for CASRQGGSNEKLFF.

In its sample, this clone was seen once. The V and J genes are TRBV7-8 and TRBJ2-3, with 13 bases that match TRBD2. Germline V lookup: CDR1 SGHVS, CDR2 FQNEAQ. The CDR3 length is 16 residues. V lost 7 bases to trimming and J lost 4 bases; unmatched junction nucleotides: 8. DNA for the CDR3: TGTGCCAGCACTTATTCCGGGACTAGCGGGGCAGATACGCAGTATTTT. Translating gives CASTYSGTSGADTQYF.

The chain's CDR3 is CASSQSSGGYQETQYF. The DNA of the CDR3 is TGTGCCAGCAGCCAATCAAGCGGGGGATACCAAGAGACCCAGTACTTC. V and J are TRBV3-1 (or the pseudogene TRBV3-2) and TRBJ2-5; TRBD2 matches 8 bases. The CDR3 spans 16 residues. The V segment lost 2 bases and the J segment 0 bases; nucleotides outside the gene matches: 5. The germline V gene has CDR1 LGHDT and CDR2 YNNKEL (reference sequence).

This clone appeared a few times. V usage is TRBV7-9 and J usage is TRBJ1-4, with D possibly TRBD1 on 5 matching bases. CDR3 size: 14 residues. Trimming removed 5 bases at V and 5 bases at J, with 12 bases between. CDR1 and CDR2 (germline): SEHNR, FQNEAQ (reference sequence). The CDR3: CASSASGRNEKLFF. For the CDR3, the DNA is TGTGCCAGCAGCGCCTCAGGGAGGAATGAAAAACTGTTTTTT. The whole variable domain, remainder taken from reference TRBV7-9 and TRBJ1-4, is DTGVSQNPRHKITKRGQNVTFRCDPISEHNRLYWYRQTLGQGPEFLTYFQNEAQLEKSRLLSDRFSAERPKGSFSTLEIQRTEQGDSAMYLCASSASGRNEKLFFGSGTQLSVL.

The chain couples TRBV2 to TRBJ1-3; D ambiguous. CDR3 size: 15 residues. V was clipped by 6 bases and J by 0 bases, with 12 bases between them. CDR1 SNHLY and CDR2 FYNNEI come from the germline V gene. CDR3: CASRERSRSGNTIYF. The CDR3 DNA reads as TGTGCCAGCAGGGAAAGGAGCCGCTCTGGAAACACCATATATTTT.

The genes are TRBV28 and TRBJ1-2, with 10 nucleotides matching TRBD1. J gave up 6 bases and V 6 bases, and 7 bases lay outside the gene matches. CDR3 length: 14 residues. The germline CDR1 and CDR2 sequences are MDHEN and SYDVKM. This CDR3 is CASRRPGQGNGYTF. The CDR3 nucleotides are TGTGCCAGCAGGAGACCGGGACAGGGGAATGGCTACACCTTC.

In this sample, this clone turned up once. V gene TRBV19 combines with J gene TRBJ2-3; 7 nucleotides align to TRBD1. This CDR3 has 14 amino acids. J lost 6 bases, V lost 5 bases, and 8 bases had no gene match. In germline, CDR1 is LNHDA, CDR2 SQIVND (reference sequence). The CDR3 sequence: CASSSTGFRDTQYF. The DNA of the CDR3 is TGTGCCAGTAGTTCGACAGGGTTTAGGGATACGCAGTATTTT.

The CDR3 protein is CASSGGLSSYNSPLHF. CDR3 DNA sequence: TGTGCCAGCAGTGGCGGATTGAGCTCCTATAATTCACCCCTCCACTTT. The chain couples TRBV2 to TRBJ1-6; D is uncertain. Germline loops: CDR1 SNHLY, CDR2 FYNNEI. The CDR3 runs 16 residues. Trimming took off 4 bases at V and 0 bases at J, with 10 bases between the two ends.

This clone was recorded only once. V gene TRBV18 combines with J gene TRBJ1-5; D may be TRBD1 (6 bases). The germline V and J ends were trimmed by 4 bases and 6 bases, with 16 bases remaining between them. CDR3 length equals 15 residues. Germline CDR1 KGHSH, CDR2 LQKENI. DNA for the CDR3: TGTGCCAGCTCACAAAAAGTGGGGGCCGGTCAGCCCCAGCATTTT. Translating gives CASSQKVGAGQPQHF.

The chain employs TRBV30 and TRBJ1-1; D is unclear. Per germline, CDR1 GTSNPN and CDR2 SVGIG (reference sequence). The CDR3 is 15 residues long. V was pared by 4 bases and J by 2 bases, with 17 bases between. CDR3: CAWTVLSPLNTEAFF. CDR3 bases: TGTGCCTGGACGGTACTTTCCCCCCTAAACACTGAAGCTTTCTTT.

V is TRBV3-1 (or the pseudogene TRBV3-2) and J is TRBJ2-7; 14 bases fit TRBD2. The trim removed 4 bases at V and 7 bases at J, leaving 6 bases unmatched. Germline V gene sequence: CDR1 LGHDT, CDR2 YNNKEL (reference sequence). This CDR3 is 15 amino acids long. CDR3 in DNA: TGTGCCAGCAGCCTCGGGACTAGCGGGAGCGGGGAGCAGTACTTC. As protein: CASSLGTSGSGEQYF.

V is TRBV27 and J is TRBJ1-2; 7 bases line up with TRBD1. Germline trimming cut 3 bases from V and 6 bases from J; bases unmatched to any gene: 10. The CDR3 is 15 amino acids. CDR1 MNHEY and CDR2 SMNVEV come from the germline V gene (reference sequence). DNA for the CDR3: TGTGCCAGCAGTTTCCTGACAGGGCGGTCGGATGGCTACACCTTC. This codes for CASSFLTGRSDGYTF.

The J gene is TRBJ1-2, the V gene TRBV5-6; 7 bases map to TRBD1. The CDR3 consists of 14 residues. Germline CDR1 is SGHDT and CDR2 is YYEEEE. V was pared by 2 bases and J by 5 bases, with 6 bases of the junction left unmatched. Written as DNA, the CDR3 is TGTGCCAGCAGCTTCCCCGGGACAGAGTATGGCTACACCTTC. Protein sequence: CASSFPGTEYGYTF.

This rearrangement joins TRBV28 to TRBJ1-6, with D possibly being TRBD1 (6 bases). V lost 2 bases and J 5 bases, leaving 13 bases between the germline ends. Per the germline V gene, CDR1 is MDHEN and CDR2 is SYDVKM. CDR3 size: 16 residues. The CDR3 sequence: CASSLRDILNNSPLHF. In DNA form, the CDR3 reads TGTGCCAGCAGTTTAAGGGACATCCTTAATAATTCACCCCTCCACTTT. The full variable domain, rest sourced from reference TRBV28 and TRBJ1-6, is DVKVTQSSRYLVKRTGEKVFLECVQDMDHENMFWYRQDPGLGLRLIYFSYDVKMKEKGDIPEGYSVSREKKERFSLILESASTNQTSMYLCASSLRDILNNSPLHFGNGTRLTVT.

The chain couples TRBV15 to TRBJ1-4, with D maybe TRBD1 (5 bases). The CDR3 runs 15 residues. From germline, CDR1 is LNHNV and CDR2 YYDKDF (reference sequence). Trimming shortened V by 0 bases and J by 5 bases, and 10 bases separated the two germline ends. CDR3 DNA sequence: TGTGCCACCAGCAGAGAACAGGTAGAAAATGAAAAACTGTTTTTT. Translating gives CATSREQVENEKLFF. Using reference TRBV15 and TRBJ1-4 for the parts outside the CDR3, the full variable domain is DAMVIQNPRYQVTQFGKPVTLSCSQTLNHNVMYWYQQKSSQAPKLLFHYYDKDFNNEADTPDNFQSRRPNTSFCFLDIRSPGLGDTAMYLCATSREQVENEKLFFGSGTQLSVL.

This clone was observed a few times. The chain recombines TRBV19 with TRBJ1-2, with 8 nucleotides matching TRBD1. CDR3 length: 15 amino acids. The V gene's germline CDR1 is LNHDA and CDR2 SQIVND (reference sequence). J gave up 4 bases and V 3 bases, and 7 bases lay outside the gene matches. The CDR3 DNA reads TGTGCCAGTAGTATCGGACCAGGGGGCGTCTATGGCTACACCTTC. Residues: CASSIGPGGVYGYTF.

The genes are TRBV6-1 and TRBJ2-5; 11 positions match TRBD2. V dropped 2 bases and J dropped 1; count of bases not matched to a gene: 9. The CDR3 runs 18 residues. Germline loops: CDR1 MNHNS, CDR2 SASEGT. The CDR3 bases are TGTGCCAGCAGTGAACACAAATTGACTAGCGGGGCCCAAGAGACCCAGTACTTC. It translates to CASSEHKLTSGAQETQYF.